The 23 T cell receptor beta chains given below trace back to one sample, sequenced in a study of T cell repertoires in cytomegalovirus infection. From the reads, TCRdb called clonotypes with MiXCR, one entry per CDR3 protein. Of 200,000 or so distinct CDR3 sequences in the sample, around 40% were seen once. Their antigens are not known. The source was CD8+ T cells from cultured PBMCs, collected from culture after CMV antigen stimulation. The receptors here all came from a human donor in good health (CMV status not recorded). Some clones in this sample may be carry-over from other donors' samples.

In its sample, this clonotype was seen a few times. The chain employs TRBV14 and TRBJ2-3; TRBD1 matches 8 bases. Germline V lookup: CDR1 SGHDN, CDR2 FVKESK. The J segment lost 2 bases and the V segment lost 2 bases, leaving 9 bases of the junction unmatched. The CDR3 contains 17 residues. This CDR3 reads CASSQRMDRAITDTQYF. CDR3 coding DNA: TGTGCCAGCAGCCAAAGGATGGACAGGGCAATCACAGATACGCAGTATTTT.

This chain connects TRBV24-1 to TRBJ2-2; 11 bases are shared with TRBD1. The CDR3 is 15 residues long. The V gene end was trimmed by 9 bases and the J gene end by 4 bases; junction bases not matched to a gene: 6. From germline, CDR1 is KGHDR and CDR2 SFDVKD. CDR3 region: CATSGTGGFTGELFF. CDR3 DNA sequence: TGTGCCACCTCGGGGACAGGGGGTTTCACCGGGGAGCTGTTTTTT.

The chain is built from TRBV6-2 or TRBV6-3 and TRBJ2-3, with D uncertain. The CDR3 has 11 residues. Per germline, CDR1 MNHEY and CDR2 SVGEGT. Trimming shortened V by 7 bases and J by 5 bases, and 7 bases separated the two germline ends. The CDR3 nucleotides read TGTGCCAGCAAATCGGTAGATACGCAGTATTTT. This codes for CASKSVDTQYF.

The rearrangement links TRBV7-1 to TRBJ2-7, with D uncertain. TRBV7-1 belongs to the ORF category, with a function that is uncertain. Trimming took 5 bases from V and 5 from J, leaving 10 bases between them. The CDR3 runs 12 residues. CDR3 nucleotides: TGTGCCAGCAGCCGCACCCTAGACGAGCAGTACTTC. Amino acids: CASSRTLDEQYF.

This clonotype was found a few times. This rearrangement joins TRBV28 to TRBJ2-5; D is perhaps TRBD1 (6 bases). Trimming cost V 5 bases and J 1 base, with 14 bases left between them. Germline V CDR1 and CDR2: MDHEN, SYDVKM. This CDR3 spans 15 amino acids. As DNA, the CDR3 is TGTGCCAGCAGTACGTACGACAGGCTCCAAGAGACCCAGTACTTC. This gives the protein CASSTYDRLQETQYF. Combining the CDR3 with reference TRBV28 and TRBJ2-5 gives the whole variable domain DVKVTQSSRYLVKRTGEKVFLECVQDMDHENMFWYRQDPGLGLRLIYFSYDVKMKEKGDIPEGYSVSREKKERFSLILESASTNQTSMYLCASSTYDRLQETQYFGPGTRLLVL.

The chain couples TRBV20-1 to TRBJ2-7, with unresolved D. Deletions cut 5 bases from V and 5 bases from J, with 16 bases between. The CDR3 has 13 amino acids. In germline, CDR1 is DFQATT, CDR2 SNEGSKA (reference sequence). The CDR3 protein is CSAHWVRGDEQYF. The DNA for the CDR3 is TGCAGTGCTCACTGGGTTCGTGGCGACGAGCAGTACTTC.

In its sample, this clonotype was seen many times. The V and J genes are TRBV7-9 and TRBJ2-3, with TRBD2 matching 14 bases. Trimming took 4 bases from V and 0 from J; bases not matched to a gene: 9. Germline lookup yields CDR1 SEHNR and CDR2 FQNEAQ (reference sequence). This CDR3 is built from 19 residues. CDR3 DNA: TGTGCCAGCAGCTCCCCCGGACTAGCGGGAGGATCTAGCACAGATACGCAGTATTTT. Translating it yields CASSSPGLAGGSSTDTQYF.

V usage is TRBV7-8 and J usage is TRBJ2-1; D remains unclear. V dropped 2 bases and J dropped 2 bases, with 10 bases sitting between them. CDR1 and CDR2 (germline): SGHVS, FQNEAQ. The length of the CDR3 is 15 residues. CDR3 region: CASSLRTGPYNEQFF. CDR3 coding DNA: TGTGCCAGCAGCTTAAGGACGGGTCCCTACAATGAGCAGTTCTTC.

The J gene is TRBJ2-1, the V gene TRBV2, with 12 bases matching TRBD2. This CDR3 is built from 15 residues. Per the germline V gene, CDR1 is SNHLY and CDR2 is FYNNEI. CDR3 DNA: TGTGCTATCAACTGGACTAGCGGGGCTTACAATGAGCAGTTCTTC. Protein sequence: CAINWTSGAYNEQFF.

This clonotype was seen repeatedly, ten times or more. CDR3 protein: CASSLVGEAYNEQFF. The CDR3 region has the DNA TGTGCCAGCAGCTTAGTGGGGGAGGCCTACAATGAGCAGTTCTTC. The chain employs TRBV7-6 and TRBJ2-1, with a weak D call TRBD2 (6 bases). The V gene's germline CDR1 is SGHVS and CDR2 FNYEAQ. The CDR3 length is 15 residues. V gave up 1 base and J gave up 2 bases, with 9 bases separating them.

This clonotype was seen many times. The chain uses TRBV7-3 and TRBJ2-1; a possible D gene is TRBD2 (6 bases). V lost 0 bases and J 6 bases, leaving 9 bases between the germline ends. Germline CDR1 SGHTA, CDR2 FQGTGA. The CDR3 has 14 residues. The CDR3 nucleotides read TGTGCCAGCAGCTTAACGAGCGGGCGCAATGAGCAGTTCTTC. Encoded protein: CASSLTSGRNEQFF.

This clonotype turned up a few times. The gene calls are TRBV14 and TRBJ2-7; 8 nucleotides align to TRBD1. The CDR3 is made up of 13 amino acids. Germline V gives CDR1 SGHDN, CDR2 FVKESK. After removal of 5 bases from V and 5 bases from J, the junction contained 5 bases not matched to a gene. The CDR3 here is CASSSWTGHEQYF. The CDR3 nucleotides are TGTGCCAGCAGCTCCTGGACAGGGCACGAGCAGTACTTC.

This clonotype was counted many times. V usage is TRBV7-8 and J usage is TRBJ1-1, with D perhaps matching TRBD1 (5 bases). V lost 3 bases to trimming and J lost 3 bases, with 8 bases between them. CDR1 SGHVS and CDR2 FQNEAQ come from the germline V gene. CDR3 length: 13 amino acids. The CDR3 is CASSLQGYTEAFF. The CDR3 nucleotides read TGTGCCAGCAGCTTGCAGGGATACACTGAAGCTTTCTTT.

This chain joins TRBV7-8 and TRBJ2-5; 11 bases are shared with TRBD1. The ends lost 1 base at V and 4 bases at J; junction bases unmatched: 5. Germline V gives CDR1 SGHVS, CDR2 FQNEAQ. The length of the CDR3 is 16 residues. This chain's CDR3 is CASSLGDRGMRETQYF. The CDR3 DNA is TGTGCCAGCAGCTTAGGGGACAGGGGGATGAGAGAGACCCAGTACTTC.

This clonotype was seen a handful of times. The V call is TRBV11-2, the J call TRBJ2-1; D call uncertain. Between the trimmed V and J ends, which lost 0 bases and 0 bases, there was a span of 12 bases. The CDR3 spans 17 residues. Germline-derived CDR1 and CDR2 are SGHAT and FQNNGV. The CDR3 sequence: CASSLEDWVSSYNEQFF. The CDR3 DNA follows: TGTGCCAGCAGCTTAGAGGATTGGGTGAGCTCCTACAATGAGCAGTTCTTC.

This clonotype was detected a few times. The V gene is TRBV7-9, the J gene TRBJ2-7; D may be TRBD1 or TRBD2 (6 bases each). Germline V gives CDR1 SEHNR, CDR2 FQNEAQ (reference sequence). V lost 5 bases and J lost 3, with 17 bases in between. The CDR3 extends over 15 amino acids. The CDR3 sequence: CASSPFLGGDYEQYF. CDR3 bases: TGTGCCAGCAGCCCCTTTCTGGGGGGCGACTACGAGCAGTACTTC.

This clonotype was seen a few times. This chain joins TRBV7-9 and TRBJ2-1; D is possibly TRBD1 or TRBD2 (5 bases each). V was shortened by 7 bases and J by 8 bases, with 24 bases between the two germline ends. The CDR3 has 16 residues. From germline, CDR1 is SEHNR and CDR2 FQNEAQ (reference sequence). The CDR3 region is CASNQRSGPANDEQFF. The CDR3 DNA is TGTGCCAGCAACCAACGATCGGGACCCGCCAATGATGAGCAGTTCTTC.

This clonotype was observed a handful of times. The DNA of the CDR3 is TGTGCCAGCAGTCCGGACGGAAACTATGGCTACACCTTC. This codes for CASSPDGNYGYTF. This chain joins TRBV27 and TRBJ1-2; D unresolved. Deletions cut 5 bases from V and 2 bases from J, with 9 bases between. The CDR3 loop spans 13 amino acids. The germline gives CDR1 MNHEY, CDR2 SMNVEV (reference sequence).

The chain uses TRBV27 and TRBJ2-3; 7 positions agree with TRBD2. This CDR3 is 14 amino acids long. J gave up 6 bases and V 3 bases, and 6 bases lay outside the gene matches. Germline V gene sequence: CDR1 MNHEY, CDR2 SMNVEV (reference sequence). Here the CDR3 reads CASSFAGEGDTQYF. The CDR3, as DNA: TGTGCCAGCAGTTTTGCGGGAGAAGGGGATACGCAGTATTTT.

V usage is TRBV19 and J usage is TRBJ2-1; TRBD2 matches at 9 bases. Germline loops: CDR1 LNHDA, CDR2 SQIVND (reference sequence). Trimming took 3 bases from V and 6 from J; bases not matched to a gene: 6. The CDR3 is made up of 15 amino acids. The CDR3 nucleotides read TGTGCCAGTAGTATGCTGGCGGGGGGGCTCAATGAGCAGTTCTTC. Residues: CASSMLAGGLNEQFF.

The sample holds a few counts of this clonotype. The DNA of the CDR3 is TGCAGTGCTAGAGATTACGACAGATCCAATGAGCAGTTCTTC. As protein: CSARDYDRSNEQFF. The chain employs TRBV20-1 and TRBJ2-1; D might be TRBD1 (5 bases). Germline CDR1 and CDR2: DFQATT and SNEGSKA (reference sequence). V lost 0 bases and J lost 6, with 12 bases in between. The CDR3 runs 14 residues.

The rearrangement links TRBV3-1 to TRBJ2-5, with 7 bases identical to TRBD2. The germline V gene encodes CDR1 LGHDT and CDR2 YNNKEL (reference sequence). Unmatched junction bases numbered 12, after V lost 4 bases and J lost 4 bases. The CDR3 loop spans 16 amino acids. The CDR3 DNA reads TGTGCCAGCAGCCCTCTAGCTGCGGGAGTCGGAGAGACCCAGTACTTC. The encoded protein is CASSPLAAGVGETQYF.

The chain is built from TRBV27 and TRBJ2-1, with D perhaps TRBD1 or TRBD2 (5 bases each). Trimming cost V 6 bases and J 6 bases, with 12 bases left between them. The CDR3 length is 13 residues. CDR1 and CDR2 from the germline V gene are MNHEY and SMNVEV (reference sequence). The CDR3 coding sequence is TGTGCCAGCAGCCTAGGGACCCTCAATGAGCAGTTCTTC. Its protein is CASSLGTLNEQFF.